Following are 32 T cell receptor beta chains from one sample sequenced in a study of T-cell memory formation after mild COVID-19 (dated by TCRdb to the early 2020s). Receptor libraries were prepared by 5' RACE. For sequencing, an Illumina NovaSeq 6000 was employed. TCRdb passed the public sequencing reads through fastp at Q25 and MiXCR, retaining productive beta sequences. Each CDR3 protein appears once, grouped with its most common genes and DNA. The sample table records some 190,000 distinct CDR3 sequences; 15% to 20% of these occur just once. Roughly 2.3% of the sample comes from the top ten. Sequences were obtained from PBMCs or a T cell subset sorted from them (not recorded which). All receptors come from an adult woman who had mild COVID-19 (a few samples of this study predate the infection). The sample titles of this study are shuffled in the database, so cell type and time point are left out; the donor was told from shared clones.

The sample holds many counts of this clonotype. V is TRBV7-2 and J is TRBJ1-5; no clear D. The CDR3 contains 18 residues. The germline V gene encodes CDR1 SGHTA and CDR2 FQGNSA. The ends were cut back, 0 bases at V and 1 base at J, with 16 bases in the middle. CDR3 sequence reads: CASSLAPMGLGSNQPQHF. In DNA form, the CDR3 reads TGTGCCAGCAGCTTAGCCCCGATGGGCCTTGGGAGCAATCAGCCCCAGCATTTT.

This clonotype was picked up many times. CDR3 protein: CASSLDPSGGYEQYF. The CDR3, as DNA: TGCGCCAGCAGCTTGGATCCTAGCGGGGGCTACGAGCAGTACTTC. The genes are TRBV5-1 and TRBJ2-7, with TRBD2 identical over 10 bases. J gave up 3 bases and V 0 bases, and 3 bases lay outside the gene matches. Germline loops: CDR1 SGHRS, CDR2 YFSETQ. The CDR3 covers 15 residues.

The chain's CDR3 is CSVGVGRYYEQYF. The CDR3 bases are TGCAGCGTTGGGGTCGGCCGATACTACGAGCAGTACTTC. The chain links TRBV29-1 to TRBJ2-7, with unresolved D. Germline V gene sequence: CDR1 SQVTM, CDR2 ANQGSEA. V lost 4 bases to trimming and J lost 3 bases, with 13 bases between them. This CDR3 spans 13 amino acids.

The J gene is TRBJ2-1, the V gene TRBV12-3 or TRBV12-4; no clear D. CDR3 length: 15 residues. The V and J ends lost 5 bases and 6 bases respectively, with 17 bases between them. The CDR3 DNA reads TGTGCCAGCAGTCACGCCTATAGGGCCCCCAATGAGCAGTTCTTC. This translates into CASSHAYRAPNEQFF.

The chain employs TRBV12-3 or TRBV12-4 and TRBJ2-1, with 10 bases fitting TRBD2. With V trimmed by 8 bases and J by 6 bases, 7 bases remained unmatched. CDR3 length equals 14 residues. CDR3 sequence: CASRSGRAGNEQFF. CDR3 coding DNA: TGTGCCAGCCGGAGCGGGAGGGCCGGCAATGAGCAGTTCTTC.

This chain uses TRBV11-3 with TRBJ2-1, with D maybe TRBD2 (5 bases). Germline loops: CDR1 SGHNT, CDR2 YENEEA. This CDR3 has 13 amino acids. V was clipped by 0 bases and J by 5 bases, with 5 bases between them. CDR3 bases: TGTGCCAGCAGCTTAGAGGAGGACAATGAGCAGTTCTTC. Residues: CASSLEEDNEQFF.

The rearrangement links TRBV2 to TRBJ2-5, with D perhaps assigned TRBD1 or TRBD2 (6 bases each). Trimming shortened V by 8 bases and J by 4 bases, and 14 bases separated the two germline ends. The V gene's germline CDR1 is SNHLY and CDR2 FYNNEI. This CDR3 has 13 amino acids. CDR3 in DNA: TGTGCCAGCCGGGGGCTCGACGGAGAGACCCAGTACTTC. Translating it yields CASRGLDGETQYF. Filled out from reference TRBV2 and TRBJ2-5, the complete variable domain reads EPEVTQTPSHQVTQMGQEVILRCVPISNHLYFYWYRQILGQKVEFLVSFYNNEISEKSEIFDDQFSVERPDGSNFTLKIRSTKLEDSAMYFCASRGLDGETQYFGPGTRLLVL.

This clonotype was detected only a few times. This rearrangement joins TRBV6-6 to TRBJ2-5, with unresolved D. The CDR3 has 13 residues. Germline V gene sequence: CDR1 MNHNY, CDR2 SVGAGI (reference sequence). V was cut by 7 bases and J by 5 bases, with 14 bases left in between. CDR3 bases: TGTGCCAGCACCCCCCCCGGATGGGAGACCCAGTACTTC. This translates into CASTPPGWETQYF.

This clonotype was found many times. V gene TRBV6-5 combines with J gene TRBJ2-1; TRBD2 is a possible D gene (6 bases). The CDR3 has 16 residues. Germline CDR1 and CDR2: MNHEY and SVGAGI. V was cut by 4 bases and J by 4 bases, with 17 bases left in between. The CDR3 region has the DNA TGTGCCAGCAGTTCCCTGGGAGGAGGCTTTTACAATGAGCAGTTCTTC. Amino acid sequence: CASSSLGGGFYNEQFF.

The V call is TRBV15, the J call TRBJ1-4; D gene ambiguous. V lost 0 bases, J lost 3 bases, and 5 bases lay in between. This CDR3 region has 14 residues. Germline CDR1 is LNHNV and CDR2 is YYDKDF (reference sequence). The CDR3 sequence: CATSRDRANEKLFF. The DNA of the CDR3 is TGTGCCACCAGCAGAGATCGTGCTAATGAAAAACTGTTTTTT.

The rearrangement uses TRBV15 and TRBJ2-5; tentatively, D is TRBD2 (6 bases). CDR1 is LNHNV and CDR2 is YYDKDF in the germline V gene (reference sequence). The CDR3 has 16 residues. V lost 1 base, J lost 1 base, and 13 bases lay in between. The CDR3 coding sequence is TGTGCCACCAGCAGAGCCCTCGTCGGGGGCCAAGAGACCCAGTACTTC. Its protein is CATSRALVGGQETQYF.

This clonotype was seen only a few times. J is TRBJ1-2 and V is TRBV14, with 7 bases identical to TRBD1. CDR1 is SGHDN, CDR2 FVKESK, per germline. J lost 6 bases, V lost 5 bases, and 12 bases had no gene match. The CDR3 totals 15 residues. CDR3 amino acids: CASSSFSTGLNGYTF. The CDR3 coding sequence is TGTGCCAGCAGCTCCTTCTCGACAGGGTTGAATGGCTACACCTTC.

This clonotype has more than one count but fewer than ten. The rearrangement links TRBV18 to TRBJ2-2; TRBD1 matches at 7 bases. There are 15 residues in the CDR3. Germline V gene data show CDR1 as KGHSH and CDR2 as LQKENI. V lost 3 bases to trimming and J lost 6 bases; unmatched junction nucleotides: 7. CDR3 in DNA: TGTGCCAGCTCACCGAGACAGGGCTACGCCGGGGAGCTGTTTTTT. This encodes CASSPRQGYAGELFF. The full variable domain, rest sourced from reference TRBV18 and TRBJ2-2, is NAGVMQNPRHLVRRRGQEARLRCSPMKGHSHVYWYRQLPEEGLKFMVYLQKENIIDESGMPKERFSAEFPKEGPSILRIQQVVRGDSAAYFCASSPRQGYAGELFFGEGSRLTVL.

The chain employs TRBV7-2 and TRBJ1-6; a possible D gene is TRBD1 (5 bases). Trimming left V 1 base short and J 5 bases short, with 12 bases between. CDR1 is SGHTA and CDR2 is FQGNSA in the germline V gene. The CDR3 runs 16 residues. The CDR3 nucleotides are TGTGCCAGCAGCTTAGGGACCGACAGAGATAATTCACCCCTCCACTTT. Translation gives CASSLGTDRDNSPLHF.

This clonotype has more than one count but fewer than ten. V gene TRBV7-2 combines with J gene TRBJ2-1; 10 bases are a match to TRBD2. Germline loops: CDR1 SGHTA, CDR2 FQGNSA. J lost 7 bases, V lost 5 bases, and 11 bases had no gene match. The CDR3 contains 16 residues. The DNA for the CDR3 is TGTGCCAGCAGCATTCTAGCGGGAGCCTTAAGAAATGAGCAGTTCTTC. Its translation is CASSILAGALRNEQFF. Full variable domain (missing parts from reference TRBV7-2 and TRBJ2-1): GAGVSQSPSNKVTEKGKDVELRCDPISGHTALYWYRQSLGQGLEFLIYFQGNSAPDKSGLPSDRFSAERTGGSVSTLTIQRTQQEDSAVYLCASSILAGALRNEQFFGPGTRLTVL.

The chain combines TRBV6-1 with TRBJ1-1; D may be TRBD1 (5 bases). This CDR3 region has 13 residues. CDR1 is MNHNS, CDR2 SASEGT, per germline. V lost 7 bases to trimming and J lost 1 base, with 10 bases between them. CDR3 nucleotides: TGTGCCAGCACCGTCACAGGGAACACTGAAGCTTTCTTT. The encoded protein is CASTVTGNTEAFF.

The chain uses TRBV18 and TRBJ1-2; 12 positions match TRBD1. Germline CDR1 and CDR2: KGHSH and LQKENI. The junction had 10 bases not matched to a gene; V was cut back by 4 bases and J by 7 bases. CDR3 size: 16 residues. The CDR3 DNA is TGTGCCAGCTCACTTCTTCCGGGACAGGGGGCCGGTGGCTACACCTTC. Translating gives CASSLLPGQGAGGYTF.

The rearrangement links TRBV24-1 to TRBJ2-1; TRBD2 matches at 7 bases. With V trimmed by 5 bases and J by 9 bases, 12 bases remained unmatched. Per the germline V gene, CDR1 is KGHDR and CDR2 is SFDVKD. This CDR3 comprises 15 residues. The CDR3 protein is CATSALAATRGEQFF. CDR3 nucleotide sequence: TGTGCCACCAGTGCGCTAGCGGCCACCCGAGGTGAGCAGTTCTTC.

Ten or more counts support this clonotype. V usage is TRBV12-3 or TRBV12-4 and J usage is TRBJ1-1; D gene uncertain. V lost 6 bases to trimming and J lost 2 bases, with 13 bases between them. This CDR3 is 14 amino acids long. The CDR3 here is CASRPTRDNTEAFF. The CDR3, as DNA: TGTGCCAGCAGACCTACCAGAGATAACACTGAAGCTTTCTTT.

The rearrangement joins TRBV3-1 to TRBJ2-5, with TRBD2 matching 10 bases. This CDR3 region has 15 residues. CDR1 is LGHDT, CDR2 YNNKEL, per germline (reference sequence). V shed 4 bases and J 5 bases; nucleotides not matched to a gene: 7. The CDR3: CASSRLAGVSETQYF. CDR3 coding DNA: TGTGCCAGCAGCCGCCTAGCGGGGGTCAGTGAGACCCAGTACTTC.

The chain employs TRBV29-1 and TRBJ2-3; 7 nucleotides align to TRBD1. This CDR3 comprises 15 residues. Germline V gene lookup returns CDR1 SQVTM and CDR2 ANQGSEA. The V gene end was trimmed by 4 bases and the J gene end by 6 bases; junction bases not matched to a gene: 13. The CDR3 is CSVARDSGALDTQYF. The CDR3 region has the DNA TGCAGCGTTGCCCGGGACAGCGGTGCCCTGGATACGCAGTATTTT.

The J gene is TRBJ2-1, the V gene TRBV6-2 or TRBV6-3, with 8 bases aligning to TRBD2. Germline loops: CDR1 MNHEY, CDR2 SVGEGT. This CDR3 region has 15 residues. V lost 6 bases, J lost 4 bases, and 8 bases stayed unmatched. CDR3: CASRIRSGSYNEQFF. Written as DNA, the CDR3 is TGTGCCAGCAGAATAAGAAGCGGGAGTTACAATGAGCAGTTCTTC.

CDR3 loop: CASSLAGPTTNEQFF. CDR3 coding DNA: TGTGCCAGCAGCTTGGCGGGACCAACGACCAATGAGCAGTTCTTC. The gene calls are TRBV5-4 and TRBJ2-1; D might be TRBD1 or TRBD2, each matching 5 bases. This CDR3 has 15 residues. Germline CDR1 SGHNT, CDR2 YYREEE (reference sequence). V gave up 0 bases and J gave up 6 bases, with 13 bases separating them.

In its sample, this clonotype was seen a few times. The gene calls are TRBV7-6 and TRBJ2-3; maybe TRBD2 (7 bases). V was shortened by 5 bases and J by 2 bases, with 17 bases between the two germline ends. The length of the CDR3 is 16 residues. Germline V lookup: CDR1 SGHVS, CDR2 FNYEAQ. CDR3 sequence (DNA): TGTGCCAGCAGCCCTACGGTGGGGGGGGCCACAGATACGCAGTATTTT. Amino acid sequence: CASSPTVGGATDTQYF.

The J gene is TRBJ1-5, the V gene TRBV7-2; D is unclear. Germline CDR1 SGHTA, CDR2 FQGNSA. V lost 0 bases to trimming and J lost 0 bases, with 3 bases between them. This CDR3 contains 14 residues. The CDR3 region has the DNA TGTGCCAGCAGCTTAGCGTATAGCAATCAGCCCCAGCATTTT. Its translation: CASSLAYSNQPQHF. The full variable domain, its missing parts supplied by reference TRBV7-2 and TRBJ1-5, is GAGVSQSPSNKVTEKGKDVELRCDPISGHTALYWYRQSLGQGLEFLIYFQGNSAPDKSGLPSDRFSAERTGGSVSTLTIQRTQQEDSAVYLCASSLAYSNQPQHFGDGTRLSIL.

Comment on this clonotype: One junction end disagrees with the germline gene, perhaps due to a read error. The genes are TRBV7-8 and TRBJ1-5; 7 nucleotides agree with TRBD1. Germline CDR1 is SGHVS and CDR2 is FQNEAQ. The length of the CDR3 is 17 residues. CDR3 residues: CASSLRTGLDSKQPQHF. The CDR3 region has the DNA TGTGCCAGCAGCCTCAGGACAGGCCTCGATAGCAAACAGCCCCAGCATTTT.

This clonotype was counted only a few times. The genes are TRBV5-1 and TRBJ2-1, with a weak D call TRBD1 (6 bases). CDR3 size: 16 residues. Looked up from germline, CDR1 is SGHRS and CDR2 is YFSETQ. V was cut by 0 bases and J by 0 bases, with 10 bases left in between. The CDR3 DNA follows: TGCGCCAGCAGCTTGGACCTGGACAGCTCCTACAATGAGCAGTTCTTC. Translating it yields CASSLDLDSSYNEQFF.

The genes are TRBV9 and TRBJ2-3; no firm D call. The CDR3 spans 13 residues. The ends were cut back, 3 bases at V and 5 bases at J, with 10 bases in the middle. CDR1 is SGDLS, CDR2 YYNGEE, per germline. In DNA form, the CDR3 reads TGTGCCAGCAGCGCACAGACCGGAGATACGCAGTATTTT. Its protein product is CASSAQTGDTQYF.

The V and J genes are TRBV20-1 and TRBJ2-3; no definite D call. The CDR3 is 10 amino acids. The V end was cut by 3 bases, the J end by 5 bases, with 3 bases between. CDR1 and CDR2 from the germline V gene are DFQATT and SNEGSKA (reference sequence). The CDR3 region has the DNA TGCAGTGCTAGTAAAGATACGCAGTATTTT. Translated: CSASKDTQYF.

This clonotype was seen many times. The chain links TRBV12-3 or TRBV12-4 to TRBJ2-1, with D possibly matching TRBD2 (5 bases). Trimming removed 3 bases from V and 6 bases from J, with 9 bases in between. The CDR3 covers 13 residues. CDR3 amino acids: CASSLDSTNEQFF. CDR3 DNA: TGTGCCAGCAGTTTGGACTCCACCAATGAGCAGTTCTTC.

V gene TRBV3-1 combines with J gene TRBJ1-1; D is unclear. Germline V CDR1 and CDR2: LGHDT, YNNKEL (reference sequence). The CDR3 sequence is 13 residues long. The V end was cut by 4 bases, the J end by 3 bases, with 9 bases between. CDR3 DNA: TGTGCCAGCAGCCCCATGGGCCACACTGAAGCTTTCTTT. This gives the protein CASSPMGHTEAFF.

The gene calls are TRBV5-5 and TRBJ2-3; maybe TRBD1 (5 bases). The germline CDR1 and CDR2 sequences are SGHKS and YYEKEE (reference sequence). The CDR3 totals 15 residues. V was shortened by 2 bases and J by 4 bases, with 14 bases between the two germline ends. CDR3 residues: CASSFGQPLADTQYF. Written as DNA, the CDR3 is TGTGCCAGCAGCTTCGGACAACCTTTGGCAGATACGCAGTATTTT.